The 8 T cell receptor beta chains in this list originate from one sample, sequenced in a study of blood T cell repertoires in COVID-19. Using immunoSEQ multiplex PCR, the repertoire was profiled, and TCRdb retains in-frame clones only, with some absent. The data contain roughly 29,000 clones, around four fifths of them singletons. Sample: peripheral blood. These receptors were collected from a woman between 65 and 79 years old with active or convalescent COVID-19.

This chain links TRBV21-1 with TRBJ2-3; the table assigns TRBD2, which was not confirmed against the DNA. TRBV21-1 has pseudogene status. This CDR3 region has 20 residues. CDR3 coding DNA: TGTGCCAGCAGCAAAGGTCCCCGGACATATGGACTAGTTGGCACAGATACGCAGTATTTT. It encodes CASSKGPRTYGLVGTDTQYF.

V is TRBV5-6 and J is TRBJ1-5; 7 positions match TRBD1. The germline gives CDR1 SGHDT, CDR2 YYEEEE. V was pared by 4 bases and J by 7 bases, with 8 bases of the junction left unmatched. The CDR3 totals 14 residues. Here the CDR3 DNA reads TGTGCCAGCAGCCTCGATCCGACAGGGCAGCCCCAGCATTTT. Translated, it gives CASSLDPTGQPQHF.

The rearrangement links TRBV19 to TRBJ1-2; D may be TRBD1 (5 bases). Trimming removed 6 bases at V and 8 bases at J, with 19 bases between. Germline-derived CDR1 and CDR2 are LNHDA and SQIVND (reference sequence). CDR3 length: 14 residues. Here the CDR3 reads CASSSGPIGGGYTF. CDR3 nucleotides: TGTGCCAGTAGCTCGGGACCGATCGGGGGAGGCTACACCTTC.

The V and J genes are TRBV9 and TRBJ2-3, with 8 bases lining up with TRBD2. The CDR3 is 15 amino acids. Losses at the gene ends were 0 bases for V and 4 bases for J; bases not matched to a gene: 4. Germline loops: CDR1 SGDLS, CDR2 YYNGEE. DNA for the CDR3: TGTGCCAGCAGCGTAGTCGGGGGGGCGGCAGATACGCAGTATTTT. Translation gives CASSVVGGAADTQYF. Full variable domain (remainder filled in from reference TRBV9 and TRBJ2-3): DSGVTQTPKHLITATGQRVTLRCSPRSGDLSVYWYQQSLDQGLQFLIQYYNGEERAKGNILERFSAQQFPDLHSELNLSSLELGDSALYFCASSVVGGAADTQYFGPGTRLTVL.

V gene TRBV28 combines with J gene TRBJ2-7, with TRBD2 matching 14 bases. This CDR3 has 17 residues. CDR1 is MDHEN, CDR2 SYDVKM, per germline. V gave up 4 bases and J gave up 2 bases; unmatched junction bases: 7. This chain's CDR3 is CASSWGLAGVSAYEQYF. CDR3 sequence (DNA): TGTGCCAGCAGTTGGGGACTAGCGGGAGTATCGGCCTACGAGCAGTACTTC.

This rearrangement joins TRBV7-2 to TRBJ2-3; weak D call: TRBD2 (5 bases). Per the germline V gene, CDR1 is SGHTA and CDR2 is FQGNSA. V lost 5 bases to trimming and J lost 7 bases, with 13 bases between them. There are 13 residues in the CDR3. CDR3 sequence (DNA): TGTGCCAGCAGCAGTTCCTCGGGATATACGCAGTATTTT. Residues: CASSSSSGYTQYF.

The rearrangement links TRBV20-1 to TRBJ1-1; D ambiguous. This CDR3 region has 13 residues. V dropped 3 bases and J dropped 8 bases, with 16 bases sitting between them. Germline assignment: CDR1 DFQATT and CDR2 SNEGSKA (reference sequence). CDR3 bases: TGCAGTGCTAGTTCCACGACTCTCAAGGAAGCTTTCTTT. Amino acid sequence: CSASSTTLKEAFF.

This clone is categorized as medium-sized. The chain joins TRBV18 to TRBJ2-7, with a possible D match to TRBD2 (7 bases). V was clipped by 2 bases and J by 2 bases, with 10 bases between them. This CDR3 region has 14 residues. Per the germline V gene, CDR1 is KGHSH and CDR2 is LQKENI. This CDR3 reads CASSPGGGAYEQYF. The CDR3 DNA reads TGTGCCAGCTCACCAGGGGGGGGCGCCTACGAGCAGTACTTC. Filled out from reference TRBV18 and TRBJ2-7, the complete variable domain reads NAGVMQNPRHLVRRRGQEARLRCSPMKGHSHVYWYRQLPEEGLKFMVYLQKENIIDESGMPKERFSAEFPKEGPSILRIQQVVRGDSAAYFCASSPGGGAYEQYFGPGTRLTVT.